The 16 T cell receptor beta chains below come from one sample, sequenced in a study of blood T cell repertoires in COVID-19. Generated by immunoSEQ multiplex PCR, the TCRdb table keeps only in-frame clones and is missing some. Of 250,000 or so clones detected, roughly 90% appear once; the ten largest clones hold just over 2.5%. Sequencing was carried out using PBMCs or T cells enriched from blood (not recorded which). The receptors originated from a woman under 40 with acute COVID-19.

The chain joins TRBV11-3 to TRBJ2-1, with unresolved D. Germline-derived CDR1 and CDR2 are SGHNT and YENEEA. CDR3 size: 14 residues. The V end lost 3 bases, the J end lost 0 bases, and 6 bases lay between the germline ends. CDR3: CASSLTYSYNEQFF. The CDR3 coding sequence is TGTGCCAGCAGCTTGACTTACTCCTACAATGAGCAGTTCTTC.

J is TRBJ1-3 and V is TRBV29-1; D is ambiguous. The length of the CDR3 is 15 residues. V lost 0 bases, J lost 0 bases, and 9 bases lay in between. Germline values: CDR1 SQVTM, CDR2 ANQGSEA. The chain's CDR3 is CSVEEGSVSGNTIYF. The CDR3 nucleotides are TGCAGCGTTGAAGAAGGGAGCGTCTCTGGAAACACCATATATTTT.

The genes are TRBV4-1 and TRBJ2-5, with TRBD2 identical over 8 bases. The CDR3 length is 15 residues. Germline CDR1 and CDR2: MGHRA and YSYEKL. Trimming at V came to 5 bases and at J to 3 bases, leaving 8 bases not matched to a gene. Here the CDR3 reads CASSYGGAFKETQYF. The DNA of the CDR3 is TGCGCCAGCAGCTACGGGGGGGCATTTAAAGAGACCCAGTACTTC.

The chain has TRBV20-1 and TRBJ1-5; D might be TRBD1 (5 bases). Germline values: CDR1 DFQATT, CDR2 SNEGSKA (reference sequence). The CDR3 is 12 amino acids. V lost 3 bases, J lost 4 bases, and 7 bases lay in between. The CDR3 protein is CSASDSNQPQHF. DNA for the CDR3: TGCAGTGCTAGTGACAGTAATCAGCCCCAGCATTTT.

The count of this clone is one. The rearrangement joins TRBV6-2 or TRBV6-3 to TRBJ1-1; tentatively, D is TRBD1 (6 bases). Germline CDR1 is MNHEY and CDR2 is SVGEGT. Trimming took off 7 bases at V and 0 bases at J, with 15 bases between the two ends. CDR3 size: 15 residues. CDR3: CASTPGQPMNTEAFF. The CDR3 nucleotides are TGTGCCAGCACCCCCGGACAGCCCATGAACACTGAAGCTTTCTTT.

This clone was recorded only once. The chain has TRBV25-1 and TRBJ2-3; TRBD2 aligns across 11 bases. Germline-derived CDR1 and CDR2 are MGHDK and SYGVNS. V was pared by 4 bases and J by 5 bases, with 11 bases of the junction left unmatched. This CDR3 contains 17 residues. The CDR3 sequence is CASSGFGSGGALDTQYF. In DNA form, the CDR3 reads TGTGCCAGCAGTGGTTTCGGTAGCGGGGGGGCATTAGATACGCAGTATTTT. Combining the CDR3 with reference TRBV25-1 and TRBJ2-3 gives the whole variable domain EADIYQTPRYLVIGTGKKITLECSQTMGHDKMYWYQQDPGMELHLIHYSYGVNSTEKGDLSSESTVSRIRTEHFPLTLESARPSHTSQYLCASSGFGSGGALDTQYFGPGTRLTVL.

The CDR3 region has the DNA TGTGCCAGCAGCTCCGACAGGGGCTCAGGAAACACCATATATTTT. Residues: CASSSDRGSGNTIYF. The rearrangement links TRBV7-9 to TRBJ1-3, with TRBD1 matching 8 bases. The CDR3 runs 15 residues. The V and J ends lost 4 bases and 4 bases, in that order; junction bases with no gene match: 6. Germline values: CDR1 SEHNR, CDR2 FQNEAQ (reference sequence).

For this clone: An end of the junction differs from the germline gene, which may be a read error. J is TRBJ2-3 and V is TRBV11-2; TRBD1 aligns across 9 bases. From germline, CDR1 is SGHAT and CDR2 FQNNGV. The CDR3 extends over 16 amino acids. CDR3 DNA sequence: TGTGCCAGCAGCCCCTGGACAGGGGACGGCACAAATACGCAGTATTTT. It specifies CASSPWTGDGTNTQYF.

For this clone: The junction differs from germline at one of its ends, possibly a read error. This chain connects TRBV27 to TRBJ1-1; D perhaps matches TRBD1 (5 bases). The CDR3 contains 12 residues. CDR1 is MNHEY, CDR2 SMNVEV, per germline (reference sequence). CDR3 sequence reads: CASTSGWGEVFF. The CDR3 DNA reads TGTGCCAGCACCTCCGGGTGGGGGGAAGTTTTCTTT.

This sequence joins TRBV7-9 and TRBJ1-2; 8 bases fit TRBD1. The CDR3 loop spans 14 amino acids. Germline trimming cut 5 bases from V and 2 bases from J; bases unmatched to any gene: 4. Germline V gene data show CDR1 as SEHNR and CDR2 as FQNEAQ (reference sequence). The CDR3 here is CASSPRQGNYGYTF. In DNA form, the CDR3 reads TGTGCCAGCAGCCCCCGACAGGGGAACTATGGCTACACCTTC.

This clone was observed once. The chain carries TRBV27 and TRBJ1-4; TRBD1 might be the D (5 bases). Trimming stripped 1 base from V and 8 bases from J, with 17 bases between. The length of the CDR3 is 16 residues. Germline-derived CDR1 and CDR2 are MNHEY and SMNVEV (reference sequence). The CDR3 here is CASSLWRGEGREKLFF. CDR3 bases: TGTGCCAGCAGTTTATGGAGGGGAGAGGGAAGGGAAAAACTGTTTTTT.

The CDR3 DNA sequence: TGTGCCACCAGTGATCCAACAGATACGCAGTATTTT. Its translation: CATSDPTDTQYF. V gene TRBV24-1 combines with J gene TRBJ2-3; D is ambiguous. Germline assignment: CDR1 KGHDR and CDR2 SFDVKD. Trimming removed 3 bases from V and 3 bases from J, with 3 bases in between. The CDR3 consists of 12 residues.

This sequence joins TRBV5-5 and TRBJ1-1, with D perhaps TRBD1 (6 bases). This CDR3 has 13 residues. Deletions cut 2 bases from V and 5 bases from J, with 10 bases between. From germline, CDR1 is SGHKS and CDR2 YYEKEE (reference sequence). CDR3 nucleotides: TGTGCCAGCAGCTTTGGAACAGGGACTGAAGCTTTCTTT. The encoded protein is CASSFGTGTEAFF.

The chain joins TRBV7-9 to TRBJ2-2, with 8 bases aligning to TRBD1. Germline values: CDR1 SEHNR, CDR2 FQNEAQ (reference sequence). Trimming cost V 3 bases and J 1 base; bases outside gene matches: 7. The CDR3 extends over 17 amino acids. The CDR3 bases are TGTGCCAGCAGCTTCCCCAGGGGGCGGGGGAACACCGGGGAGCTGTTTTTT. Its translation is CASSFPRGRGNTGELFF.

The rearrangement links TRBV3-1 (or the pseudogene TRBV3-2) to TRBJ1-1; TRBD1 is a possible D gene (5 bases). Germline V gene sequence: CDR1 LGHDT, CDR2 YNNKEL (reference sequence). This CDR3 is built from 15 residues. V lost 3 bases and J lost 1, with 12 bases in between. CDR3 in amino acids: CASSHPGGENTEAFF. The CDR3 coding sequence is TGTGCCAGCAGCCACCCCGGGGGGGAGAACACTGAAGCTTTCTTT.

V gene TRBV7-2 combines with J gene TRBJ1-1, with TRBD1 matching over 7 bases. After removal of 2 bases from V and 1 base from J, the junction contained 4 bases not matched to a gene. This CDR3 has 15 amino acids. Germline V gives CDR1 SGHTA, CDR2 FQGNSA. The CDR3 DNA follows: TGTGCCAGCAGCTTATGGGGACAGACGAACACTGAAGCTTTCTTT. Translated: CASSLWGQTNTEAFF.